This TCR beta chain is drawn from a study of lymphopenia after photon versus proton radiotherapy. Produced via immunoSEQ multiplex PCR; TCRdb's table is partial and in-frame only. The profile covers roughly 15,000 clones, with around 84% appearing a single time and 11% taken by the ten largest. Germline CDR1 and CDR2: SEHNR and FQNEAQ (reference sequence). The CDR3 is made up of 14 amino acids. Trimming shortened V by 5 bases and J by 3 bases, and 14 bases separated the two germline ends. Study-level points and caveats: Authors raise, but do not show, better survival with proton therapy.

Notes on this clone: What it binds is not known.

This chain uses TRBV7-9 with TRBJ2-7; perhaps TRBD1 as D (6 bases). This sample comprised peripheral blood, obtained from a patient treated with proton-based radiotherapy. This TCR came from a man between 70 and 80 years old with pancreatic cancer. CDR3 region: CASSPVRGFYEQYF. In DNA form, the CDR3 reads TGTGCCAGCAGCCCGGTCAGGGGTTTCTACGAGCAGTACTTC.